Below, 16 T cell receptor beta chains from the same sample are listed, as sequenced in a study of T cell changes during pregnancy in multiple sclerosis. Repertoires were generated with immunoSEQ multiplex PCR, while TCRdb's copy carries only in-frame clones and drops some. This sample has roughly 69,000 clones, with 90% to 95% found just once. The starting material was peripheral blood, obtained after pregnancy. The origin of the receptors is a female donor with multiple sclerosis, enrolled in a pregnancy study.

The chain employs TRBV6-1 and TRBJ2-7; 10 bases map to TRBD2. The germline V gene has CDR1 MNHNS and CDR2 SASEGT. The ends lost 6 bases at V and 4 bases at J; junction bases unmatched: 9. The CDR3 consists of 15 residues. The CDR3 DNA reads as TGTGCCAGCAGCAGAAAGCGGGAGGGCCGGTACGAGCAGTACTTC. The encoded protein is CASSRKREGRYEQYF.

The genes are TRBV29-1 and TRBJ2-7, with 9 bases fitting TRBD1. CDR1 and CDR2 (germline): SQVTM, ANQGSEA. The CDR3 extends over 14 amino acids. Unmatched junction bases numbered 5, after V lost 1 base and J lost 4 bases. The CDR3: CSVEAGQGRYEQYF. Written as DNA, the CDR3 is TGCAGCGTTGAAGCGGGACAGGGTCGGTACGAGCAGTACTTC.

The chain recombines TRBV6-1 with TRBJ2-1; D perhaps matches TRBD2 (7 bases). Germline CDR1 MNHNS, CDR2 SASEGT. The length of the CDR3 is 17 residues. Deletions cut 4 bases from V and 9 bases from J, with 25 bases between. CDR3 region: CASSVGSGEGPRGEQFF. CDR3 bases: TGTGCCAGCAGTGTGGGGTCCGGGGAGGGGCCCAGGGGTGAGCAGTTCTTC.

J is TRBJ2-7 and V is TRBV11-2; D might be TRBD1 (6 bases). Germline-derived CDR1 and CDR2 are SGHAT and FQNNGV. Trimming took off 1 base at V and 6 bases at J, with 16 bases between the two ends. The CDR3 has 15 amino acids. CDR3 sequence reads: CASSLAAAGVLEQYF. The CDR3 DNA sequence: TGTGCCAGCAGCTTAGCAGCAGCAGGGGTACTCGAGCAGTACTTC.

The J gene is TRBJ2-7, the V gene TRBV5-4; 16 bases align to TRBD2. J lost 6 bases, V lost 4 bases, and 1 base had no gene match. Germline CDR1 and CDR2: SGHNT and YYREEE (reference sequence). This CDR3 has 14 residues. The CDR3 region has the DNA TGTGCCAGCAGCGGGACTAGCGGGAGGGGCGAGCAGTACTTC. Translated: CASSGTSGRGEQYF.

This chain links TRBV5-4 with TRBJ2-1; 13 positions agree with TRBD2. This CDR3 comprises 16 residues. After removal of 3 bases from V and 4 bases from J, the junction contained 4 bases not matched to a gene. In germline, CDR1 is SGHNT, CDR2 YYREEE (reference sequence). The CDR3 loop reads CASSSRTSGGYNEQFF. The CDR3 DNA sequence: TGTGCCAGCAGCTCTAGGACTAGCGGGGGATACAATGAGCAGTTCTTC.

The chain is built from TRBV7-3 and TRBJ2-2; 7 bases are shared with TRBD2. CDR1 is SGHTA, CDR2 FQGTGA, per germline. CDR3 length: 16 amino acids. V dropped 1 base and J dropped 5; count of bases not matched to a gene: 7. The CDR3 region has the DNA TGTGCCAGCAGCTTAAGAGGCGGGAGTTGGACCGGGGAGCTGTTTTTT. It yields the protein CASSLRGGSWTGELFF.

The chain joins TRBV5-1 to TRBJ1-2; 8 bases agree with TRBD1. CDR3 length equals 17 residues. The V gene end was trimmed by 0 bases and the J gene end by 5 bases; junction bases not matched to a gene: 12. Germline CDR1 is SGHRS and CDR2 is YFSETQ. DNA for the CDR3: TGCGCCAGCAGCTTGGGGGCAGGGGGCGCTTCGGGATATGGCTACACCTTC. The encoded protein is CASSLGAGGASGYGYTF.

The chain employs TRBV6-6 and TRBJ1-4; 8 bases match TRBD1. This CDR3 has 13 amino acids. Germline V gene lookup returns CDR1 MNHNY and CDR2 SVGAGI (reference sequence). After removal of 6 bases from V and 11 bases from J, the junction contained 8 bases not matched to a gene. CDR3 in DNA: TGTGCCAGCAGCCGACAGGGGTGGGGGAAACTGTTTTTT. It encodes CASSRQGWGKLFF.

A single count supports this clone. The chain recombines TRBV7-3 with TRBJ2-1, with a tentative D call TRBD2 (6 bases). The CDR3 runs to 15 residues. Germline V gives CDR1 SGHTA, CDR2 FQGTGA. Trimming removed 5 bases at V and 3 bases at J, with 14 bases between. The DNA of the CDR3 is TGTGCCAGCAGCGGGGACCAGGGAGGCTACAATGAGCAGTTCTTC. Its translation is CASSGDQGGYNEQFF.

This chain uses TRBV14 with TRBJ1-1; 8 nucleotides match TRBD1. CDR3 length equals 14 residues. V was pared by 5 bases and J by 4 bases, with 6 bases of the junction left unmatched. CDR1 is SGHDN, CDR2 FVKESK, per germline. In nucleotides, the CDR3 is TGTGCCAGCAGCTACCACAGGGGGAGCACTGAAGCTTTCTTT. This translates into CASSYHRGSTEAFF.

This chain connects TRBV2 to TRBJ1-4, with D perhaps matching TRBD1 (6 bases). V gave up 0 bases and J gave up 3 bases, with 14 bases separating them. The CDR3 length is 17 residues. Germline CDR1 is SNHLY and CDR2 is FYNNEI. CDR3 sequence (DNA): TGTGCCAGCAGTGAAGCGCTTAGGGGACAACCTAATGAAAAACTGTTTTTT. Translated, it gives CASSEALRGQPNEKLFF.

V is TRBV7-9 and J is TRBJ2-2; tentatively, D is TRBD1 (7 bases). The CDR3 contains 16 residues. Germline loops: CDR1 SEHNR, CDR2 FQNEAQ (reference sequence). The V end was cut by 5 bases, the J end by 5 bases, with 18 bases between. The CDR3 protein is CASSDLGQGGTGELFF. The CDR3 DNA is TGTGCCAGCAGCGACCTTGGGCAGGGGGGTACCGGGGAGCTGTTTTTT.

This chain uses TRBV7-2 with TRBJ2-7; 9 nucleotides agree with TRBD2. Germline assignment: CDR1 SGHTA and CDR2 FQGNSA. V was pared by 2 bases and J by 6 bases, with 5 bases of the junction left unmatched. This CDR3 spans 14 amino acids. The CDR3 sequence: CASSLWASGIEQYF. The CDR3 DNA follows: TGTGCCAGCAGCTTATGGGCTAGCGGGATCGAGCAGTACTTC.

The CDR3 coding sequence is TGTGCCTGGAGTGTTTTGGACAGTGCTGGCTACACCTTC. It encodes CAWSVLDSAGYTF. The chain recombines TRBV30 with TRBJ1-2, with D possibly being TRBD1 (6 bases). The CDR3 is made up of 13 amino acids. Per the germline V gene, CDR1 is GTSNPN and CDR2 is SVGIG (reference sequence). V was shortened by 0 bases and J by 7 bases, with 12 bases between the two germline ends.

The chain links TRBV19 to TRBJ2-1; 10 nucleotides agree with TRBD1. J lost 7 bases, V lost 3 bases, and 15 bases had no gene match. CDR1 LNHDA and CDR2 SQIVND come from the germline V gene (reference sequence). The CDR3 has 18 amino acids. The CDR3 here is CASSMDTNPGQGRNEQFF. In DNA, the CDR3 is TGTGCCAGTAGTATGGATACTAATCCGGGACAGGGGCGAAATGAGCAGTTCTTC.